Following are 30 T cell receptor beta chains from one sample sequenced in a study of cytomegalovirus exposure and HLA in healthy donors. The study ran its PCR with 60 Vbeta and 13 Jbeta primers. Measured with immunoSEQ multiplex PCR; TCRdb has only the in-frame clones, and not every one. Among tens of thousands of clones listed, 76% were seen once. Sequenced material: PBMCs. The origin of the receptors is a male donor in good health and CMV-seronegative.

This clone was observed a few times. The chain carries TRBV6-5 and TRBJ1-1; D is uncertain. With 5 bases removed from V and 1 base from J, the gap between germline ends came to 5 bases. Germline CDR1 reads MNHEY; CDR2 reads SVGAGI. The CDR3 loop spans 12 amino acids. The CDR3 sequence: CASSPGNTEAFF. The CDR3 region has the DNA TGTGCCAGCAGTCCCGGGAACACTGAAGCTTTCTTT.

J is TRBJ2-1 and V is TRBV5-1; 10 bases fit TRBD1. The CDR3 consists of 14 residues. CDR1 and CDR2 from the germline V gene are SGHRS and YFSETQ. After removal of 7 bases from V and 4 bases from J, the junction contained 5 bases not matched to a gene. CDR3 loop: CASEGDRGYNEQFF. The CDR3 coding sequence is TGCGCCAGCGAGGGGGACAGGGGATACAATGAGCAGTTCTTC.

The chain links TRBV30 to TRBJ1-1; D not certain. This CDR3 is 12 amino acids long. The germline gives CDR1 GTSNPN, CDR2 SVGIG (reference sequence). Trimming pared 3 bases from V and 0 bases from J, leaving 5 bases between. The CDR3 sequence is CAWSEMNTEAFF. The CDR3 DNA sequence: TGTGCCTGGAGCGAGATGAACACTGAAGCTTTCTTT.

The rearrangement links TRBV5-1 to TRBJ2-7, with 7 positions matching TRBD1. V shed 4 bases, J shed 0 bases, and the junction held 7 bases outside the gene matches. The CDR3 contains 15 residues. Germline V gives CDR1 SGHRS, CDR2 YFSETQ. The CDR3, as DNA: TGCGCCAGCAGCCGCACGACAGGGAGCTCCTACGAGCAGTACTTC. It translates to CASSRTTGSSYEQYF.

V usage is TRBV2 and J usage is TRBJ2-7; 9 bases match TRBD2. V lost 5 bases and J lost 1; bases outside the gene matches: 6. The CDR3 is 15 residues long. Germline CDR1 and CDR2: SNHLY and FYNNEI. CDR3 sequence (DNA): TGTGCCAGCAGTCAAAGCGGGGGGCTTTCCTACGAGCAGTACTTC. The encoded protein is CASSQSGGLSYEQYF.

This clone was counted a few times. The chain uses TRBV7-9 and TRBJ2-6; 13 positions match TRBD2. There are 17 residues in the CDR3. Trimming at V came to 4 bases and at J to 2 bases, leaving 2 bases not matched to a gene. Germline assignment: CDR1 SEHNR and CDR2 FQNEAQ (reference sequence). As DNA, the CDR3 is TGTGCCAGCAGCTCGACTAGCGGGAGGACTGGGGCCAACGTCCTGACTTTC. Amino acids: CASSSTSGRTGANVLTF. Combining the CDR3 with reference TRBV7-9 and TRBJ2-6 gives the whole variable domain DTGVSQNPRHKITKRGQNVTFRCDPISEHNRLYWYRQTLGQGPEFLTYFQNEAQLEKSRLLSDRFSAERPKGSFSTLEIQRTEQGDSAMYLCASSSTSGRTGANVLTFGAGSRLTVL.

The rearrangement links TRBV10-1 to TRBJ1-1; maybe TRBD1 (5 bases). Germline V lookup: CDR1 WNHNN, CDR2 SYGVQD (reference sequence). V lost 3 bases and J lost 4, with 15 bases in between. The CDR3 spans 15 residues. This CDR3 reads CASSEDRSGGTEAFF. In nucleotides, the CDR3 is TGCGCCAGCAGTGAAGACAGAAGCGGGGGCACTGAAGCTTTCTTT.

This chain joins TRBV28 and TRBJ1-1, with TRBD1 matching 7 bases. With V trimmed by 6 bases and J by 6 bases, 1 base remained unmatched. CDR1 MDHEN and CDR2 SYDVKM come from the germline V gene. This CDR3 has 11 amino acids. DNA for the CDR3: TGTGCCAGCAGCAGGGGGGCTGAAGCTTTCTTT. This codes for CASSRGAEAFF.

CDR3 DNA sequence: TGCGCCAGCAGCCCGCAGCGGTCCGGGGACGAGCAGTACTTC. Protein sequence: CASSPQRSGDEQYF. This rearrangement joins TRBV5-1 to TRBJ2-7, with D possibly matching TRBD2 (5 bases). The ends were cut back, 4 bases at V and 5 bases at J, with 16 bases in the middle. Germline V gene data show CDR1 as SGHRS and CDR2 as YFSETQ. CDR3 length: 14 residues.

The V call is TRBV29-1, the J call TRBJ2-2; tentative D call: TRBD1 (5 bases). With 4 bases removed from V and 0 bases from J, the gap between germline ends came to 9 bases. CDR3 size: 14 residues. Germline V gene sequence: CDR1 SQVTM, CDR2 ANQGSEA. As DNA, the CDR3 is TGCAGCGTTGGACAGTTAACGAACACCGGGGAGCTGTTTTTT. Its protein product is CSVGQLTNTGELFF.

Notes on this clone: Its ends do not fully match the called genes, so a read error is possible. The rearrangement joins TRBV7-9 to TRBJ2-6; maybe TRBD1 (5 bases). CDR1 is SEHNR and CDR2 is FQNEAQ in the germline V gene (reference sequence). This CDR3 comprises 17 residues. CDR3 bases: TGTGCCAGCAGCTTAGGACAGTTGAGCTCTGGGGCCAACGGCCTGACTTTC. Amino acid sequence: CASSLGQLSSGANGLTF.

This clone was picked up one time. The chain has TRBV2 and TRBJ2-3, with D tentatively TRBD2 (6 bases). This CDR3 is built from 13 residues. V was pared by 8 bases and J by 2 bases, with 11 bases between. Germline lookup yields CDR1 SNHLY and CDR2 FYNNEI. CDR3 residues: CASGRGPTDTQYF. DNA for the CDR3: TGTGCCAGCGGGCGGGGTCCCACAGATACGCAGTATTTT.

J is TRBJ2-5 and V is TRBV27; possibly TRBD1 for D (6 bases). The J call may be in error: the DNA end matches TRBJ2-7 better. CDR3 length equals 13 residues. Germline lookup yields CDR1 MNHEY and CDR2 SMNVEV (reference sequence). This chain's CDR3 is CASSQGSSYEQYF. CDR3 nucleotides: TGTGCCAGCAGTCAGGGGTCCTCCTACGAGCAGTACTTC.

The V call is TRBV6-6, the J call TRBJ2-2; D unresolved. Germline assignment: CDR1 MNHNY and CDR2 SVGAGI (reference sequence). V was trimmed by 8 bases and J by 4 bases, leaving 14 bases between them. The CDR3 runs 14 residues. This chain's CDR3 is CASCFDLGTGELFF. CDR3 DNA sequence: TGTGCCAGCTGTTTCGACTTGGGCACCGGGGAGCTGTTTTTT.

The chain is built from TRBV27 and TRBJ2-7; 7 bases line up with TRBD2. Germline V gene lookup returns CDR1 MNHEY and CDR2 SMNVEV (reference sequence). The length of the CDR3 is 15 residues. With V trimmed by 1 base and J by 4 bases, 7 bases remained unmatched. The CDR3 sequence is CASSLYGGSRYEQYF. DNA for the CDR3: TGTGCCAGCAGTTTATATGGCGGGAGCAGGTACGAGCAGTACTTC.

This clone was recorded a few times. This chain uses TRBV5-4 with TRBJ2-5; D is unresolved. This CDR3 region has 16 residues. Germline-derived CDR1 and CDR2 are SGHNT and YYREEE (reference sequence). Trimming removed 5 bases at V and 4 bases at J, with 21 bases between. CDR3 in amino acids: CASSSSRLIMGETQYF. The DNA of the CDR3 is TGTGCCAGCAGTAGTTCTAGGCTAATAATGGGAGAGACCCAGTACTTC.

V and J are TRBV29-1 and TRBJ2-2; D is ambiguous. V lost 7 bases and J 3 bases, leaving 6 bases between the germline ends. The CDR3 has 11 residues. The germline gives CDR1 SQVTM, CDR2 ANQGSEA. This CDR3 is CSARDTGELFF. The CDR3, as DNA: TGCAGCGCTCGGGACACCGGGGAGCTGTTTTTT.

This clone was detected once. This chain links TRBV27 with TRBJ2-7, with D uncertain. The CDR3 length is 13 residues. Trimming removed 6 bases from V and 1 base from J, with 10 bases in between. The germline V gene has CDR1 MNHEY and CDR2 SMNVEV (reference sequence). The CDR3 region is CASSPGGSYEQYF. In nucleotides, the CDR3 is TGTGCCAGCAGCCCGGGTGGATCCTACGAGCAGTACTTC.

The rearrangement joins TRBV28 to TRBJ1-4; possibly TRBD1 for D (5 bases). The germline gives CDR1 MDHEN, CDR2 SYDVKM. Trimming stripped 7 bases from V and 5 bases from J, with 11 bases between. The CDR3 has 13 amino acids. DNA of the CDR3: TGTGCCAGCAATGGCAGGGTGAATGAAAAACTGTTTTTT. It codes for CASNGRVNEKLFF. Combining the CDR3 with reference TRBV28 and TRBJ1-4 gives the whole variable domain DVKVTQSSRYLVKRTGEKVFLECVQDMDHENMFWYRQDPGLGLRLIYFSYDVKMKEKGDIPEGYSVSREKKERFSLILESASTNQTSMYLCASNGRVNEKLFFGSGTQLSVL.

The gene calls are TRBV5-1 and TRBJ1-6; 9 nucleotides align to TRBD1. The CDR3 length is 14 residues. V was pared by 4 bases and J by 6 bases, with 2 bases of the junction left unmatched. Per the germline V gene, CDR1 is SGHRS and CDR2 is YFSETQ. For the CDR3, the DNA is TGCGCCAGCAGCACGACAGGGGGTAATTCACCCCTCCACTTT. Protein sequence: CASSTTGGNSPLHF.

The chain carries TRBV19 and TRBJ1-1; D uncertain. Trimming removed 0 bases at V and 8 bases at J, with 13 bases between. The CDR3 is made up of 14 amino acids. Per the germline V gene, CDR1 is LNHDA and CDR2 is SQIVND (reference sequence). CDR3 region: CASSIDRGAGEAFF. For the CDR3, the DNA is TGTGCCAGTAGTATAGATCGAGGTGCTGGGGAAGCTTTCTTT.

The chain employs TRBV19 and TRBJ2-7; 9 nucleotides agree with TRBD1. This CDR3 spans 14 amino acids. The germline V gene has CDR1 LNHDA and CDR2 SQIVND (reference sequence). J gave up 2 bases and V 7 bases, and 6 bases lay outside the gene matches. For the CDR3, the DNA is TGTGCCAGTAAACAGGGGGCGCAAACCTACGAGCAGTACTTC. This translates into CASKQGAQTYEQYF.

In nucleotides, the CDR3 is TGTGCCAGCAGTGACCCCACTAGCGGGATATACGAGCAGTACTTC. It codes for CASSDPTSGIYEQYF. The chain employs TRBV25-1 and TRBJ2-7; 10 nucleotides align to TRBD2. The V and J ends lost 3 bases and 4 bases, in that order; junction bases with no gene match: 6. Germline V gives CDR1 MGHDK, CDR2 SYGVNS. This CDR3 is 15 amino acids long.

V is TRBV6-5 and J is TRBJ2-7; 7 nucleotides agree with TRBD2. CDR1 and CDR2 from the germline V gene are MNHEY and SVGAGI. The CDR3 extends over 14 amino acids. With 5 bases clipped from V and 2 bases from J, the junction kept 6 bases outside the gene matches. The CDR3 reads CASSNAGGTYEQYF. CDR3 nucleotides: TGTGCCAGCAGTAACGCCGGGGGGACCTACGAGCAGTACTTC.

The chain employs TRBV7-7 and TRBJ2-1; 7 positions match TRBD2. The CDR3 contains 13 residues. CDR1 is SSHAT and CDR2 is FNYEAQ in the germline V gene (reference sequence). V lost 3 bases and J lost 9; bases outside the gene matches: 5. Written as DNA, the CDR3 is TGTGCCAGCAGCTTTTCTAGCGGAAGTGAGCAGTTCTTC. Translated, it gives CASSFSSGSEQFF.

This chain uses TRBV28 with TRBJ1-2; 7 positions agree with TRBD1. With 5 bases clipped from V and 4 bases from J, the junction kept 10 bases outside the gene matches. CDR1 and CDR2 from the germline V gene are MDHEN and SYDVKM. The CDR3 extends over 15 amino acids. CDR3: CASSLLLQGGYGYTF. The CDR3 nucleotides are TGTGCCAGCAGTCTCCTTCTGCAGGGGGGCTATGGCTACACCTTC.

The rearrangement joins TRBV10-3 to TRBJ2-3; 10 positions match TRBD2. The V gene's germline CDR1 is ENHRY and CDR2 SYGVKD. The CDR3 contains 13 residues. CDR3 coding DNA: TGTGTCAGTACTAGCGGGGTCACAGATACGCAGTATTTT. This gives the protein CVSTSGVTDTQYF.

The gene calls are TRBV5-1 and TRBJ1-5; TRBD1 matches at 9 bases. The CDR3 runs to 14 residues. V shed 4 bases, J shed 4 bases, and the junction held 3 bases outside the gene matches. Germline CDR1 reads SGHRS; CDR2 reads YFSETQ. CDR3 sequence reads: CASSVGQGNQPQHF. The DNA for the CDR3 is TGCGCCAGCAGCGTAGGACAGGGGAATCAGCCCCAGCATTTT. Supplemented by reference TRBV5-1 and TRBJ1-5, the full variable domain reads KAGVTQTPRYLIKTRGQQVTLSCSPISGHRSVSWYQQTPGQGLQFLFEYFSETQRNKGNFPGRFSGRQFSNSRSEMNVSTLELGDSALYLCASSVGQGNQPQHFGDGTRLSIL.

V gene TRBV10-1 combines with J gene TRBJ2-3; the match to TRBD2 covers 9 bases. The V gene's germline CDR1 is WNHNN and CDR2 SYGVQD (reference sequence). After removal of 4 bases from V and 4 bases from J, the junction contained 3 bases not matched to a gene. The CDR3 spans 14 residues. CDR3 loop: CASSGSGSPDTQYF. The CDR3 DNA sequence: TGCGCCAGCAGTGGTAGCGGGAGCCCAGATACGCAGTATTTT.

The chain employs TRBV5-4 and TRBJ2-6; the D gene is possibly TRBD1 (6 bases). With 4 bases removed from V and 0 bases from J, the gap between germline ends came to 11 bases. Looked up from germline, CDR1 is SGHNT and CDR2 is YYREEE (reference sequence). The CDR3 runs 16 residues. This CDR3 reads CASSRQVFSGANVLTF. CDR3 nucleotide sequence: TGTGCCAGCAGCCGACAGGTCTTCTCTGGGGCCAACGTCCTGACTTTC.